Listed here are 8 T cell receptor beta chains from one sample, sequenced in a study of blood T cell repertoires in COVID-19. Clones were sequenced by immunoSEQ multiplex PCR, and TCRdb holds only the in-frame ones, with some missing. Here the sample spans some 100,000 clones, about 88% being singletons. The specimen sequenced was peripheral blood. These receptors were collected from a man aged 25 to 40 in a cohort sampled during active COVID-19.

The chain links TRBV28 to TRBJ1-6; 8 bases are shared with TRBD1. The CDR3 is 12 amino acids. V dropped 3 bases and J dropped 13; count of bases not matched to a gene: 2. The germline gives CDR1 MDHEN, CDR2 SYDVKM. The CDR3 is CASSLTGDPLHF. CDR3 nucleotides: TGTGCCAGCAGTTTGACAGGGGACCCCCTCCACTTT.

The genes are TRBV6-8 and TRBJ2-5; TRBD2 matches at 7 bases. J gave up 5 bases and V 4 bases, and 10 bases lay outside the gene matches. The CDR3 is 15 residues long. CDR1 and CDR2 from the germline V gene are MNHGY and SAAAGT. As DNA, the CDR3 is TGTGCCAGCAGTTCAGGGACCGCCGGGAGGGAGACCCAGTACTTC. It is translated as CASSSGTAGRETQYF.

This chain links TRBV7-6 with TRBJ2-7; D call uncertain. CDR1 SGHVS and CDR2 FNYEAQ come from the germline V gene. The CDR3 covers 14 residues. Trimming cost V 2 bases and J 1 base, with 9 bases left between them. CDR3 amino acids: CASSLSPGSYEQYF. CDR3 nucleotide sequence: TGTGCCAGCAGCTTATCTCCAGGTTCCTACGAGCAGTACTTC.

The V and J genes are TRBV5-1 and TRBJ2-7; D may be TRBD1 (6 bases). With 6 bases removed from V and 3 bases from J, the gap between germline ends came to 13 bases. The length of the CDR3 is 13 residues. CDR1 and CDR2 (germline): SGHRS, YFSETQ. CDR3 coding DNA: TGCGCCAGCATACAGGGTCCCGGCTACGAGCAGTACTTC. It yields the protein CASIQGPGYEQYF.

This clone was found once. The CDR3 DNA sequence: TGTGCCAGTAGTGCCCTCCAACAGGGGAGGAATGAGCAGTTCTTC. Protein sequence: CASSALQQGRNEQFF. The J gene is TRBJ2-1, the V gene TRBV19; tentatively, D is TRBD1 (7 bases). The germline V gene has CDR1 LNHDA and CDR2 SQIVND (reference sequence). The CDR3 covers 15 residues. Trimming shortened V by 5 bases and J by 7 bases, and 18 bases separated the two germline ends.

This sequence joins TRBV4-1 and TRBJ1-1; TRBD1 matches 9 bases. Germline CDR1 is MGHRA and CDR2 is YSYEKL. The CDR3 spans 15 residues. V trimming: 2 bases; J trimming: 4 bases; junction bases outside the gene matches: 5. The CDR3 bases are TGCGCCAGCAGCCAAAGGACAGGGGTTGTCACTGAAGCTTTCTTT. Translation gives CASSQRTGVVTEAFF.

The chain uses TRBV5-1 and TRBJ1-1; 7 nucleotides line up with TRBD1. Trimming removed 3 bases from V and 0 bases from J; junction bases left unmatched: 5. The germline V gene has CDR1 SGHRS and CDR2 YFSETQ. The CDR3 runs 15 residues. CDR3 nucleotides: TGCGCCAGCAGCTCCCGACAGGGCGTGAACACTGAAGCTTTCTTT. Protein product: CASSSRQGVNTEAFF.

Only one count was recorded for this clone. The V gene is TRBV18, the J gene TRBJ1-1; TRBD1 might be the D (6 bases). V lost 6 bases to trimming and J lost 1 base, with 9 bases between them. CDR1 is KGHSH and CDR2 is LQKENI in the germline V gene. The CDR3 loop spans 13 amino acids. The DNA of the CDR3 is TGTGCCAGCTCGGAACAGGGGAACACTGAAGCTTTCTTT. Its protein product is CASSEQGNTEAFF.